Given below is one TCR beta chain in context. Its recognized antigen is unknown. Base qualities were left out, and no much larger clone turns up one base away. V lost 2 bases and J lost 0 bases; the stretch between them is 10 bases long. Taken from the germline V gene, the CDR1 and CDR2 loops are MNHEY and SVGAGI. The CDR3 contains 15 residues, cysteine and phenylalanine counted. The CDR3 DNA has 45 bases and is translated from base 1. The data are from a study of T cell responses to AZD1222 COVID-19 vaccine (dated by TCRdb to the early 2020s). Broadly, across the study: AZD1222 recipients with second doses at about 4 weeks or about 12 weeks were pooled, because spike-specific TCR depth and breadth did not differ between schedules. Enrollment into the trials was organized by age into subgroups of 18-55, 56-69 and 70-plus years, and those subgroups contained roughly 150, 30 and 60 TCR-sequenced participants, respectively. A total of just over 230 trial participants underwent TCR sequencing, of whom 207 received two doses of AZD1222 and some 26 received two doses of the MenACWY control vaccine. Study-level results and caveats: Participants were mostly white British, with more females than males. The authors suggested clonal diversity may have been underestimated. Because no samples from the day 14 peak response were available, repertoires could be characterized only after the peak T cell response. In the small 56-69-year group, the increase in depth fell short of significance, most likely because of low power. The whole spike protein was spanned by vaccine-associated CD4 TCRs, and dominant responses were seen in regions 160-218 and 743-854. Conclusions about previously exposed vaccinees are limited because only 5 or 6 AZD1222 recipients were SARS-CoV-2 seropositive at baseline. Spike-specific TCR breadth and depth rose significantly after two AZD1222 doses compared with day 0 and with MenACWY recipients. Reportedly, almost half of the unique spike-specific TCRs recognized epitopes lying outside the regions that are mutated in the B.1.351 and B.1.1.7 variants.

In the paper's terms, the time point label means: baseline before first vaccination. The vaccinee samples were drawn from two UK trials, COV001 and COV002, one of which was a single-blind randomized controlled phase 2/3 trial testing AZD1222 (ChAdOx1 nCoV-19) in healthy adults. For TCRbeta chain sequencing, PBMC samples from trial participants were taken at day 0 and at day 28 after the second dose. The CDR3 regions of human TCRbeta chains were subjected to immunosequencing. As for the original processing: Repertoire TCRs were matched against a reference library of SARS-CoV-2-specific TCRs generated with the MIRA antigen-specificity platform. Breadth was defined as the fraction of unique TCRs that were SARS-CoV-2-associated, and depth was defined as the fraction of total T cells that were SARS-CoV-2-associated. Using the MIRA data, every spike-specific TCR was mapped to the spike region that the TCR reacted to and assigned to either a CD4 or a CD8 class. Log10-transformed breadth and depth values were compared by one-way ANOVA with Sidak's multiple comparisons tests. TCRdb retrieved this table from immuneACCESS and kept in-frame rearrangements only. Not all clones are present; in checked studies, unresolved V genes account for under half, and no reason is known for the remainder. The V and J calls and clone size are taken from that table; D and trimming were inferred from the DNA. A total of over 85,000 clones appear in this sample, 84% of them only once. The top ten clones comprise over 15% of the sample.

The chain employs TRBV6-5 and TRBJ1-1; possibly the D gene is TRBD1, per 5 matching bases. This TCR derives from an adult in good health. Here the sequenced sample was peripheral blood, taken on day 0 of AZD1222 vaccination. The CDR3 protein sequence reads: CASSYVGALNTEAFF. The nucleotides are TGTGCCAGCAGTTACGTCGGGGCGCTGAACACTGAAGCTTTCTTT.